This T cell receptor beta chain derives from a study of T cells in Graves' hyperthyroidism and ophthalmopathy. Overall study context: The authors collected peripheral blood at initial diagnosis, before any treatment.

CDR3 length equals 15 residues. From germline, CDR1 is LGHDT and CDR2 YNNKEL (reference sequence). The V and J ends lost 2 bases and 9 bases, in that order; junction bases with no gene match: 5. PBMCs were sourced from roughly 10 ml fresh peripheral blood. It was RNA transcripts that yielded the amplified TCR beta CDR3 regions. HTBI primers were employed in a first-round RT-PCR of the TCR CDR3. TCRdb recomputed calls from the multiplex PCR reads with MiXCR, one row per CDR3 protein. The sample carries roughly 740,000 distinct CDR3 sequences, roughly 17% recorded once. In this sample, this clonotype turned up many times.

Sequenced input: blood. The chain links TRBV3-1 to TRBJ2-1, with 12 bases that match TRBD2. The receptor's source is a young man with Graves' hyperthyroidism. In DNA form, the CDR3 reads TGTGCCAGCAGCCAACTAGCGGGAGGGCCCAGTGAGCAGTTCTTC. It translates to CASSQLAGGPSEQFF.